This TCR beta chain is from a study of T cell repertoires in cytomegalovirus infection. The wider study: Public TCR beta signature analysis indicated the presence of both CMV infection and matching HLA type. Study outcomes and limitations: Of the TCR beta families, the public ones yielded a cumulative frequency that identified carriers of CMV plus the relevant HLA.

A single record per CDR3 protein comes from TCRdb applying MiXCR to the reads. The table includes approximately 700,000 distinct CDR3 sequences, approximately 40% detected once. About this clonotype itself: The antigen is not known. An end of the junction differs from the germline gene, which may be a read error.

The CDR3 consists of 13 residues. V usage is TRBV5-3 and J usage is TRBJ1-1, with D uncertain. TRBV5-3 is labeled an ORF, and its function is uncertain. Sequencing was carried out using PBMCs. This sequence originates from a human donor in good health (CMV status not recorded). Some clones in this sample may be carry-over from other donors' samples. The CDR3 coding sequence is TGTGCCAGCAGCTTGCTCCCTAACACTGAAGCTTTCTTT. Amino acid sequence: CASSLLPNTEAFF.